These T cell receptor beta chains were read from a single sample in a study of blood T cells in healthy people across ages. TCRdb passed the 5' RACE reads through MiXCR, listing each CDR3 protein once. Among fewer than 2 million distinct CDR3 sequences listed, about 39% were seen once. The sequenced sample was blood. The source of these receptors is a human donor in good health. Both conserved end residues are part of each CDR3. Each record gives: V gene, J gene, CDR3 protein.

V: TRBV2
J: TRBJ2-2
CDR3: CASSTSRQGPGELFF

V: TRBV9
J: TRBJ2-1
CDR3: CASSPRLRQGALDWAGEQFF

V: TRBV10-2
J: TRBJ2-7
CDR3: CASSRATYEQYF

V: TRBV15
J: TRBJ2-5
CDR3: CATSRDVRGTPPQETQYF

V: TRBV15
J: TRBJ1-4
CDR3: CATSRAGSLGEKLFF

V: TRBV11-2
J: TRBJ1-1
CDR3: CASSLGSAVTNTEAFF

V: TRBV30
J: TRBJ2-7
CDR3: CAWNRGRSSYEQYF

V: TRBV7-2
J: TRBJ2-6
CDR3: CASSLRYTAFGFSGANVLTF

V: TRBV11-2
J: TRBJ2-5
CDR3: CASSLLLDPRENQETQYF

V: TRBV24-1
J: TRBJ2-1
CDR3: CATSDRLVGEQFF

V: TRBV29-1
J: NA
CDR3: CSVAGQGAWETQYF

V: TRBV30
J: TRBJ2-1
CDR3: CAWGQGSYNEQFF

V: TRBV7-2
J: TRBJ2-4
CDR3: CASIQDGRQNIQYF

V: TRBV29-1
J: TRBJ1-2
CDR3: CSVESGSGYTF

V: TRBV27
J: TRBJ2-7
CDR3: CASSLSGQGGTYEQYF

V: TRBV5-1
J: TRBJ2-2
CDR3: CASTNPGNTGELFF

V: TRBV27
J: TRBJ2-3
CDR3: CASSLLGNTQYF

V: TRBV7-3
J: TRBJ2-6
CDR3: CASSQQGSDVLTF

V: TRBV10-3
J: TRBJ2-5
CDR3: CAISEGPWETQYF

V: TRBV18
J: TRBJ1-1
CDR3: CASSPEIEVNTEAFF

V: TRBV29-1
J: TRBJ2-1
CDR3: CRAGMGAEQFF

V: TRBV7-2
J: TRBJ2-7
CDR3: CASSSYVAYSYEQYF

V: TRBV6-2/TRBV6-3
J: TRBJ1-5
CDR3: CASSFNTRQPQHF

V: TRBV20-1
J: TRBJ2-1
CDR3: CSARVSSGGESKPRYNEQFF

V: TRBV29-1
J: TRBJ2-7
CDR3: CSVGGRGRIEQYF

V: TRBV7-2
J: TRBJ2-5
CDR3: CASSLGFYYSNQETQYF

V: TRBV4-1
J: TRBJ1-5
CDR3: CASSQGTVRNQPQHF